This T cell receptor (beta chain) was sequenced during a study of STAT5B mutations in CD4+ large granular lymphocyte leukemia. This clone occurred a few times. CDR3 length: 14 amino acids. CDR1 SGHTA and CDR2 FQGNSA come from the germline V gene. The trim removed 5 bases at V and 2 bases at J, leaving 6 bases unmatched. The repertoire was sequenced with immunoSEQ multiplex PCR; TCRdb's copy has only in-frame clones and lacks some. The data contain roughly 40,000 clones, 80% to 90% of them singletons. This clonotype originated in a human donor in good health. The chain links TRBV7-2 to TRBJ2-7; 7 bases agree with TRBD2. The sample taken for sequencing was CD4+ T cells from blood buffy coats. The chain's CDR3 is CASSPRGGTYEQYF. CDR3 nucleotides: TGTGCCAGCAGCCCACGGGGAGGGACCTACGAGCAGTACTTC.